The clone carrying this TCR beta chain was recorded only once. The antigen remains unidentified. Trimming removed 6 bases at V and 7 bases at J, with 12 bases between. Per the germline V gene, CDR1 is SQVTM and CDR2 is ANQGSEA. CDR3 length: 11 amino acids. This specimen belongs to a study of CD8+ T cells in alopecia areata. RNA extraction and reverse transcription yielded cDNA as sequencing template. The method was immunoSEQ multiplex PCR; TCRdb's version includes in-frame clones alone and lacks a portion of them. The sample lists 110,000 to 150,000 clones, roughly three fifths seen once, with under 8% in the top ten. Study-level findings and limits: TCRs were shared less clearly across patients than in mice, possibly for HLA-related reasons.

The receptor comes from a human donor with alopecia areata. The chain recombines TRBV29-1 with TRBJ1-2, with a tentative D call TRBD1 (5 bases). The sample in question was CD4+ T cells sorted from blood, obtained at week 0. The CDR3 sequence: CSVGTSTGYTF. The DNA for the CDR3 is TGCAGCGTGGGGACCTCTACTGGCTACACCTTC.